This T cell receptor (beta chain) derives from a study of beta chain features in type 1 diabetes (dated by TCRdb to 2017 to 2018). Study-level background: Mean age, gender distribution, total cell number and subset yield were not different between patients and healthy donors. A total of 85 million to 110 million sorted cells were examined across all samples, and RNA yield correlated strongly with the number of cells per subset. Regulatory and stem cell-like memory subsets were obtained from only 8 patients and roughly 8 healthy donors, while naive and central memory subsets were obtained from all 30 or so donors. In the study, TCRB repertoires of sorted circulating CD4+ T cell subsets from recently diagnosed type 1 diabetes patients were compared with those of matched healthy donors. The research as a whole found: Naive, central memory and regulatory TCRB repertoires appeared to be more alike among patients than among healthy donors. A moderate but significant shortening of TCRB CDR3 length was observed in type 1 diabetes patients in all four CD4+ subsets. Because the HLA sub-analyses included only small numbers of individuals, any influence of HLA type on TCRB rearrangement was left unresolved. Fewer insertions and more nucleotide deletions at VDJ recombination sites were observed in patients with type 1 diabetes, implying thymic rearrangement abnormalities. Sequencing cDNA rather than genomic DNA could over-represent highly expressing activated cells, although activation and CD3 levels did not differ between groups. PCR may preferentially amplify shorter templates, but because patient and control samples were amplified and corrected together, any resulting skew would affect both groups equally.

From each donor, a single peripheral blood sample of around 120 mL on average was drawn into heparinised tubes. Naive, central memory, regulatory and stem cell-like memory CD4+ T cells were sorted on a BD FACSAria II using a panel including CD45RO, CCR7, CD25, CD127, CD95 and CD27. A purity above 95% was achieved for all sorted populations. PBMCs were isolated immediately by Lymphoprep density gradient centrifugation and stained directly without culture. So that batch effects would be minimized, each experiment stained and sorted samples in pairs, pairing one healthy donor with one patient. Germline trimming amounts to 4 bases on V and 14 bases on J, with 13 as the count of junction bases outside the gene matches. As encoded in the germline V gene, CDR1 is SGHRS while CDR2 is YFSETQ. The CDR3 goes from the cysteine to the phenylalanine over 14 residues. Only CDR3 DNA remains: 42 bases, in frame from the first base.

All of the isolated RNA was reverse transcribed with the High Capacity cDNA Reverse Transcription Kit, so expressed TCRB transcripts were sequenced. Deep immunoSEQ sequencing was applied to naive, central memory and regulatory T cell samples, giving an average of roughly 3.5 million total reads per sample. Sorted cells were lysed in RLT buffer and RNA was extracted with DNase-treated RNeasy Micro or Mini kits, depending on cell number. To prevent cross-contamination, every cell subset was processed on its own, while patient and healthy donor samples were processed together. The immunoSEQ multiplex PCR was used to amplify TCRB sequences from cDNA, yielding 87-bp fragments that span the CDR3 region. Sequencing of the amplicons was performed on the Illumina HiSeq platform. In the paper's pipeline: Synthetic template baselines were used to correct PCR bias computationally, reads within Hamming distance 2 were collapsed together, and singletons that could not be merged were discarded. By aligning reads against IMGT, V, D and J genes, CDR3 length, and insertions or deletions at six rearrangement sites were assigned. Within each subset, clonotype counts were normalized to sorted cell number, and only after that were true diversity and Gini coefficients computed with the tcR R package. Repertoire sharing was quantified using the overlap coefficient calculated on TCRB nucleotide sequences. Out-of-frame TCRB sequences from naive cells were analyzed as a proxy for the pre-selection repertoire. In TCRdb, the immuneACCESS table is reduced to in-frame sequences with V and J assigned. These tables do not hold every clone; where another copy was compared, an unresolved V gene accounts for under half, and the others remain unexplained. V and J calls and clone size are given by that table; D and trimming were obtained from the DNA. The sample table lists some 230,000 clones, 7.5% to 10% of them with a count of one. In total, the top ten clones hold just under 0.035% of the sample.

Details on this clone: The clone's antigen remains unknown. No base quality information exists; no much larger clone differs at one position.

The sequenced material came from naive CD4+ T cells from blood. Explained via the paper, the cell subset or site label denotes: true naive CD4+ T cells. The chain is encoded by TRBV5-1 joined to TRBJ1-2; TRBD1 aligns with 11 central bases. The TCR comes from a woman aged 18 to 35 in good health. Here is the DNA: TGCGCCAGCAGCCTCACCGGGACAGGGGGTTTGGTTACCTTC. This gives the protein CASSLTGTGGLVTF. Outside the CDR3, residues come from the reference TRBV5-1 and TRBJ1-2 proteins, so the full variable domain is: KAGVTQTPRYLIKTRGQQVTLSCSPISGHRSVSWYQQTPGQGLQFLFEYFSETQRNKGNFPGRFSGRQFSNSRSEMNVSTLELGDSALYLCASSLTGTGGLVTFGSGTRLTVV.